This T cell receptor (beta chain) is drawn from a study of monozygotic twins with inflammatory bowel disease. The germline CDR1 and CDR2 sequences are SGHVS and FNYEAQ. This CDR3 comprises 14 residues. General study points: Lower sharing of clonotypes with other individuals was seen in IBD patients than in healthy twins. This was most marked in patients showing signs of disease activity.

Each CDR3 protein gets one entry in TCRdb, which reprocessed the 5' RACE reads and gives no DNA. The repertoire shows some 190,000 distinct CDR3 sequences; the top ten hold roughly 7.5%. For this clonotype: Antigen: not known.

The sequence came from a human donor with ulcerative colitis or Crohn's disease, or a healthy co-twin of an affected twin (not recorded which). The chain carries TRBV7-6 and TRBJ2-3. Sequenced: blood. The chain's CDR3 is CASSLDATTDTQYF.